A single sample is the source of the 28 T cell receptor beta chains below, sequenced in a study of response to subunit inactivated influenza vaccine. TCRdb reprocessed the RT-PCR reads via MiXCR and lists one record per CDR3 protein. Among hundreds of thousands of distinct CDR3 sequences, 15% to 17% were seen once, and the ten largest hold 11%. The starting material was PBMCs from blood, obtained roughly 13 days after vaccination. The receptors originated from a man aged 50-60 years who received an inactivated influenza vaccine.

This clonotype was counted between two and nine times. The chain has TRBV5-1 and TRBJ2-5; 10 positions agree with TRBD2. The CDR3 has 16 amino acids. After removal of 0 bases from V and 1 base from J, the junction contained 3 bases not matched to a gene. Germline V gene lookup returns CDR1 SGHRS and CDR2 YFSETQ. DNA for the CDR3: TGCGCCAGCAGCTTGGTTCCTAGCGGGGGCCAAGAGACCCAGTACTTC. Its translation: CASSLVPSGGQETQYF.

The chain is built from TRBV6-2 or TRBV6-3 and TRBJ1-5; TRBD1 aligns across 12 bases. The V gene end was trimmed by 9 bases and the J gene end by 7 bases; junction bases not matched to a gene: 19. Germline V gene sequence: CDR1 MNHEY, CDR2 SVGEGT. The CDR3 has 18 amino acids. The CDR3 spells CASRREVGDRGRRQPQHF. The CDR3 coding sequence is TGTGCCAGTAGAAGAGAAGTCGGGGACAGGGGGCGCAGACAGCCCCAGCATTTT.

The table lists this clonotype with a few counts. The V and J genes are TRBV20-1 and TRBJ2-7; D remains ambiguous. From germline, CDR1 is DFQATT and CDR2 SNEGSKA (reference sequence). CDR3 length equals 13 residues. Trimming took 0 bases from V and 6 from J, leaving 12 bases between them. The CDR3 sequence is CSARDPPRREQYF. The CDR3 region has the DNA TGCAGTGCTAGAGATCCCCCTAGACGCGAGCAGTACTTC.

This clonotype was found a few times. The J gene is TRBJ1-2, the V gene TRBV5-6; D call uncertain. The CDR3 is 13 residues long. Trimming stripped 1 base from V and 4 bases from J, with 8 bases between. Germline V gives CDR1 SGHDT, CDR2 YYEEEE. This CDR3 reads CASSLPATYGYTF. The CDR3 DNA follows: TGTGCCAGCAGCTTGCCCGCTACCTATGGCTACACCTTC. The entire variable domain, with the rest obtained from reference TRBV5-6 and TRBJ1-2, is as follows: DAGVTQSPTHLIKTRGQQVTLRCSPKSGHDTVSWYQQALGQGPQFIFQYYEEEERQRGNFPDRFSGHQFPNYSSELNVNALLLGDSALYLCASSLPATYGYTFGSGTRLTVV.

The chain carries TRBV20-1 and TRBJ2-1, with 8 bases lining up with TRBD2. The CDR3 has 16 amino acids. Germline V gene sequence: CDR1 DFQATT, CDR2 SNEGSKA (reference sequence). The V gene end was trimmed by 0 bases and the J gene end by 4 bases; junction bases not matched to a gene: 8. The CDR3 DNA sequence: TGCAGTGCTAGAGATACGGGGGGGCTAGGATACAATGAGCAGTTCTTC. Translated, it gives CSARDTGGLGYNEQFF.

The chain carries TRBV14 and TRBJ2-2; 9 bases line up with TRBD2. Germline CDR1 SGHDN, CDR2 FVKESK. This CDR3 spans 17 amino acids. V was clipped by 4 bases and J by 6 bases; unmatched bases: 12. The CDR3 DNA sequence: TGTGCCAGCAGCCCATTATTAGCGGGAGAAGGCGCCGGGGAGCTGTTTTTT. It specifies CASSPLLAGEGAGELFF.

There are a few counts of this clonotype. The CDR3 protein is CASSSRAYLGPKETQYF. The CDR3 region has the DNA TGTGCCAGCAGCTCTCGGGCATATTTGGGGCCAAAAGAGACCCAGTACTTC. This chain connects TRBV7-8 to TRBJ2-5, with D possibly TRBD1 on 5 matching bases. V was shortened by 4 bases and J by 3 bases, with 21 bases between the two germline ends. CDR1 SGHVS and CDR2 FQNEAQ come from the germline V gene. The CDR3 is 17 residues long.

The sample holds many counts of this clonotype. V is TRBV12-3 or TRBV12-4 and J is TRBJ2-1; D remains unclear. This CDR3 comprises 14 residues. Trimming pared 6 bases from V and 5 bases from J, leaving 14 bases between. The CDR3 nucleotides are TGTGCCAGCAGCCAAACCAGGAGAGACAATGAGCAGTTCTTC. Protein product: CASSQTRRDNEQFF.

This clonotype was recorded a few times. This chain connects TRBV4-2 to TRBJ2-3; 11 nucleotides match TRBD2. Germline-derived CDR1 and CDR2 are LGHNA and YNFKEQ. This CDR3 is 15 amino acids long. V gave up 0 bases and J gave up 5 bases; unmatched junction bases: 1. In nucleotides, the CDR3 is TGTGCCAGCAGCCAAGATGGGACTAGCGGAGATACGCAGTATTTT. As protein: CASSQDGTSGDTQYF.

The sample holds a few counts of this clonotype. The rearrangement uses TRBV6-1 and TRBJ1-5, with 12 nucleotides matching TRBD1. CDR3 length: 18 residues. Germline CDR1 reads MNHNS; CDR2 reads SASEGT. J was trimmed by 7 bases and V by 7 bases; bases with no gene match: 17. The CDR3 here is CASTSGDRGQEGSQPQHF. The CDR3 DNA sequence: TGTGCCAGCACCTCCGGGGACAGGGGGCAGGAGGGCAGCCAGCCCCAGCATTTT.

The chain is built from TRBV6-5 and TRBJ2-1, with 7 bases aligning to TRBD1. Germline V CDR1 and CDR2: MNHEY, SVGAGI. This CDR3 region has 15 residues. J was trimmed by 8 bases and V by 4 bases; bases with no gene match: 11. CDR3 in amino acids: CASSFAGGSYDEQFF. The CDR3 coding sequence is TGTGCCAGCAGTTTTGCAGGGGGATCATATGATGAGCAGTTCTTC.

This clonotype was detected a few times. This chain's CDR3 is CSARVGRNTYEQYF. The CDR3 DNA sequence: TGCAGTGCTAGAGTCGGACGGAACACCTACGAGCAGTACTTC. J is TRBJ2-7 and V is TRBV20-1; D gene ambiguous. CDR1 is DFQATT, CDR2 SNEGSKA, per germline (reference sequence). The length of the CDR3 is 14 residues. V was trimmed by 1 base and J by 2 bases, leaving 12 bases between them.

The table lists this clonotype with a few counts. V is TRBV5-1 and J is TRBJ2-1; 7 bases are shared with TRBD2. The CDR3 loop spans 14 amino acids. Germline CDR1 is SGHRS and CDR2 is YFSETQ. With 4 bases clipped from V and 2 bases from J, the junction kept 3 bases outside the gene matches. DNA of the CDR3: TGCGCCAGCAGCCCGGGGGGTACCTACAATGAGCAGTTCTTC. Translation: CASSPGGTYNEQFF.

This clonotype showed up just a few times. The rearrangement uses TRBV20-1 and TRBJ1-5, with D uncertain. The ends were cut back, 3 bases at V and 2 bases at J, with 14 bases in the middle. CDR3 length: 15 amino acids. The germline CDR1 and CDR2 sequences are DFQATT and SNEGSKA (reference sequence). CDR3 nucleotide sequence: TGCAGTGCTAGTGTCGTGCAGGCCGGCAATCAGCCCCAGCATTTT. This codes for CSASVVQAGNQPQHF.

This clonotype was counted ten times or more. V is TRBV5-6 and J is TRBJ1-2; perhaps TRBD1 as D (6 bases). This CDR3 has 11 amino acids. Trimming stripped 6 bases from V and 8 bases from J, with 11 bases between. Germline V gives CDR1 SGHDT, CDR2 YYEEEE. This CDR3 reads CASNSGVGYTF. The CDR3 nucleotides read TGTGCCAGCAATTCAGGGGTCGGCTACACCTTC.

This clonotype has ten or more counts. The gene calls are TRBV29-1 and TRBJ2-5; D might be TRBD1 or TRBD2, each matching 5 bases. CDR1 is SQVTM, CDR2 ANQGSEA, per germline. The CDR3 has 13 residues. The V and J ends lost 6 bases and 0 bases respectively, with 11 bases between them. CDR3 in amino acids: CSVRWGHQETQYF. DNA for the CDR3: TGCAGCGTCCGATGGGGACACCAAGAGACCCAGTACTTC.

This clonotype was counted between two and nine times. The CDR3 is CASSVDRPDQPQHF. CDR3 sequence (DNA): TGTGCCAGCAGTGTTGACAGGCCTGATCAGCCCCAGCATTTT. The chain uses TRBV12-3 or TRBV12-4 and TRBJ1-5; weak D call: TRBD1 (6 bases). The CDR3 consists of 14 residues. The V gene lost 5 bases and the J gene lost 5 bases, with 13 bases spanning the gap.

This chain uses TRBV20-1 with TRBJ2-5, with TRBD2 matching over 8 bases. Trimming took 6 bases from V and 3 from J; bases not matched to a gene: 9. Germline V gene data show CDR1 as DFQATT and CDR2 as SNEGSKA (reference sequence). The CDR3 extends over 14 amino acids. CDR3 DNA sequence: TGCAGTGCGATTACTCGGGGGGGCGAAGAGACCCAGTACTTC. This gives the protein CSAITRGGEETQYF.

This clonotype was seen a handful of times. The rearrangement uses TRBV29-1 and TRBJ2-4; perhaps TRBD2 as D (6 bases). Germline-derived CDR1 and CDR2 are SQVTM and ANQGSEA. The CDR3 is made up of 14 amino acids. Deletions cut 7 bases from V and 3 bases from J, with 16 bases between. CDR3: CSAGGGSYKNIQYF. As DNA, the CDR3 is TGCAGCGCCGGGGGAGGCAGCTACAAAAACATTCAGTACTTC.

This rearrangement joins TRBV4-3 to TRBJ2-5, with TRBD1 as a possible D gene (6 bases). Germline CDR1 is LGHNA and CDR2 is YSLEER. CDR3 size: 16 residues. V dropped 0 bases and J dropped 2 bases, with 13 bases sitting between them. The CDR3 loop reads CASSQEVRGTQETQYF. In DNA, the CDR3 is TGCGCCAGCAGCCAAGAGGTCAGGGGAACACAAGAGACCCAGTACTTC.

In its sample, this clonotype was seen many times. The chain has TRBV3-1 and TRBJ1-1; possibly TRBD1 for D (6 bases). V was cut by 0 bases and J by 10 bases, with 15 bases left in between. Germline values: CDR1 LGHDT, CDR2 YNNKEL (reference sequence). The CDR3 is 14 residues long. The CDR3 DNA reads TGTGCCAGCAGCCAAGAGTGGGGGGCAAGAGGAGCTTTCTTT. It specifies CASSQEWGARGAFF.

This clonotype was seen a few times. The chain has TRBV29-1 and TRBJ1-1; TRBD1 agrees at 9 bases. With 6 bases clipped from V and 1 base from J, the junction kept 6 bases outside the gene matches. The CDR3 is 14 residues long. Germline loops: CDR1 SQVTM, CDR2 ANQGSEA. CDR3 sequence reads: CSVQGAWGNTEAFF. CDR3 nucleotides: TGCAGCGTACAGGGGGCGTGGGGGAACACTGAAGCTTTCTTT.

The chain joins TRBV7-9 to TRBJ2-7; 8 bases match TRBD1. Germline V CDR1 and CDR2: SEHNR, FQNEAQ (reference sequence). The CDR3 consists of 16 residues. V lost 2 bases, J lost 3 bases, and 9 bases stayed unmatched. The CDR3: CASSLKTTGGYYEQYF. The DNA of the CDR3 is TGTGCCAGCAGCTTAAAGACTACAGGGGGATACTACGAGCAGTACTTC.

This clonotype showed up many times. The chain combines TRBV12-3 or TRBV12-4 with TRBJ1-5; D remains unclear. Trimming left V 6 bases short and J 5 bases short, with 14 bases between. This CDR3 region has 14 residues. DNA of the CDR3: TGTGCCAGCAGGCCAGACCTTACCCATCAGCCCCAGCATTTT. Its translation: CASRPDLTHQPQHF.

The chain carries TRBV7-9 and TRBJ2-7; D not resolved. The V end was cut by 5 bases, the J end by 2 bases, with 13 bases between. Looked up from germline, CDR1 is SEHNR and CDR2 is FQNEAQ (reference sequence). The CDR3 has 14 residues. The CDR3 sequence: CASSPDLVAYEQYF. The CDR3, as DNA: TGTGCCAGCAGCCCGGACCTGGTTGCCTACGAGCAGTACTTC.

J is TRBJ2-2 and V is TRBV2; the D is unclear. The CDR3 has 14 amino acids. The V and J ends lost 7 bases and 0 bases respectively, with 9 bases between them. The V gene's germline CDR1 is SNHLY and CDR2 FYNNEI. The CDR3 here is CASMGRTNTGELFF. CDR3 nucleotide sequence: TGTGCCAGCATGGGAAGAACGAACACCGGGGAGCTGTTTTTT.

In nucleotides, the CDR3 is TGTGCCAGCAGTTCCTCCGGGGCGAGGACCGGGGAGCTGTTTTTT. This codes for CASSSSGARTGELFF. The J gene is TRBJ2-2, the V gene TRBV11-1, with D perhaps assigned TRBD1 or TRBD2 (5 bases each). Germline V lookup: CDR1 SGHAT, CDR2 FQDESV (reference sequence). This CDR3 has 15 residues. V gave up 6 bases and J gave up 5 bases, with 16 bases separating them.

This clonotype was detected a few times. Here the CDR3 DNA reads TGTGCCACCAGCAGAGGGCTAGGACCCTACGAGCAGTACTTC. It translates to CATSRGLGPYEQYF. This sequence joins TRBV15 and TRBJ2-7; D gene uncertain. Per the germline V gene, CDR1 is LNHNV and CDR2 is YYDKDF (reference sequence). Trimming took off 1 base at V and 2 bases at J, with 9 bases between the two ends. The CDR3 extends over 14 amino acids.